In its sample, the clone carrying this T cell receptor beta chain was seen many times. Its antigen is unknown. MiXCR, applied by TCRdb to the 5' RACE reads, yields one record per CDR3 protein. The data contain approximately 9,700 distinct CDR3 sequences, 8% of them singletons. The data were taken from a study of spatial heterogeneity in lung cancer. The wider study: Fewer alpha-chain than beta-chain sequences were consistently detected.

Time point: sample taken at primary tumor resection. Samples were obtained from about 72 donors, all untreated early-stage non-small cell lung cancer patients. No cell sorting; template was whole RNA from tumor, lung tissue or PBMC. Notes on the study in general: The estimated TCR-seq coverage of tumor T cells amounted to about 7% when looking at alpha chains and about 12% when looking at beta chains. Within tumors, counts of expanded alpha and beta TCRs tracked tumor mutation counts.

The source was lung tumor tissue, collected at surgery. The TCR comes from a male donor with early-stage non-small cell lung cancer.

The CDR3 reads CASSLGGTYGYTF. In DNA form, the CDR3 reads TGTGCCAGCAGCTTAGGTGGGACCTATGGCTACACCTTC. The V call is TRBV7-9, the J call TRBJ1-2; D might be TRBD1 (5 bases). The V gene's germline CDR1 is SEHNR and CDR2 FQNEAQ (reference sequence). V lost 1 base and J lost 4, with 7 bases in between. The CDR3 extends over 13 amino acids.